The 27 T cell receptor beta chains below were found in one sample sequenced in a study of blood T cell repertoires in COVID-19 (dated by TCRdb to about 2020). The library was made by the immunoSEQ multiplex PCR assay. Drawn from immuneACCESS, this table holds only the in-frame rearrangements with V and J called that TCRdb kept. Clones are partly lost; checked studies trace under half to an unresolved V gene and leave the rest unexplained. Across this sample there are 150,000 to 200,000 clones, with over 70% seen only once. Together, the top ten hold 2.5% to 3.5% of the sample. Sequenced sample: peripheral blood. These receptors were collected from an older woman with acute or convalescent COVID-19.

The chain is built from TRBV2 and TRBJ1-5; tentative D call: TRBD1 (5 bases). Trimming left V 8 bases short and J 2 bases short, with 22 bases between. CDR1 is SNHLY and CDR2 is FYNNEI in the germline V gene. CDR3 size: 17 residues. The CDR3 loop is CASGRPSGGGGNQPQHF. In nucleotides, the CDR3 is TGTGCCAGCGGTCGCCCCTCGGGGGGTGGGGGCAATCAGCCCCAGCATTTT.

The table lists this clone with a few counts. V usage is TRBV5-8 and J usage is TRBJ2-3; D is unclear. V was cut by 0 bases and J by 4 bases, with 6 bases left in between. Germline V gives CDR1 SGHTS, CDR2 YDEGEE. The CDR3 has 13 amino acids. This CDR3 is CASSLDSSDTQYF. The CDR3, as DNA: TGTGCCAGCAGCTTGGACTCCTCAGATACGCAGTATTTT.

The chain couples TRBV7-9 to TRBJ1-2, with D perhaps TRBD1 (6 bases). V was pared by 5 bases and J by 5 bases, with 21 bases between. The CDR3 runs to 16 residues. Germline lookup yields CDR1 SEHNR and CDR2 FQNEAQ (reference sequence). The CDR3 sequence: CASSPQQGVGVYGYTF. The CDR3 DNA is TGTGCCAGCAGCCCGCAACAGGGAGTGGGAGTGTATGGCTACACCTTC. The complete variable domain, with remaining parts taken from reference TRBV7-9 and TRBJ1-2, reads DTGVSQNPRHKITKRGQNVTFRCDPISEHNRLYWYRQTLGQGPEFLTYFQNEAQLEKSRLLSDRFSAERPKGSFSTLEIQRTEQGDSAMYLCASSPQQGVGVYGYTFGSGTRLTVV.

The V and J genes are TRBV18 and TRBJ1-6; tentatively, D is TRBD1 (6 bases). Per germline, CDR1 KGHSH and CDR2 LQKENI. CDR3 length: 14 amino acids. V was trimmed by 4 bases and J by 6 bases, leaving 10 bases between them. In DNA, the CDR3 is TGTGCCAGCTCACTAGGGGGGGTTAATTCACCCCTCCACTTT. Translating it yields CASSLGGVNSPLHF. The entire variable domain, with the rest obtained from reference TRBV18 and TRBJ1-6, is as follows: NAGVMQNPRHLVRRRGQEARLRCSPMKGHSHVYWYRQLPEEGLKFMVYLQKENIIDESGMPKERFSAEFPKEGPSILRIQQVVRGDSAAYFCASSLGGVNSPLHFGNGTRLTVT.

CDR3 DNA sequence: TGTGCCAGCAGCTTAACGACAGGGGTGGGCGAGCAGTACTTC. This codes for CASSLTTGVGEQYF. This chain links TRBV7-8 with TRBJ2-7, with 8 bases aligning to TRBD1. This CDR3 spans 14 amino acids. V dropped 2 bases and J dropped 6; count of bases not matched to a gene: 6. From germline, CDR1 is SGHVS and CDR2 FQNEAQ.

This clone was observed once. The chain joins TRBV5-1 to TRBJ1-1, with D possibly being TRBD1 (6 bases). The CDR3 has 15 amino acids. Trimming cost V 0 bases and J 1 base, with 10 bases left between them. Germline V CDR1 and CDR2: SGHRS, YFSETQ. For the CDR3, the DNA is TGCGCCAGCAGCTTGGCCGGACAGACGAACACTGAAGCTTTCTTT. This sequence encodes CASSLAGQTNTEAFF.

CDR3 in DNA: TGCGCCAGCAGCCCCGGAGGACTTAGTCCCTACGAGCAGTACTTC. Its translation is CASSPGGLSPYEQYF. The chain combines TRBV5-1 with TRBJ2-7, with D possibly being TRBD2 (5 bases). In germline, CDR1 is SGHRS, CDR2 YFSETQ. This CDR3 contains 15 residues. V was trimmed by 4 bases and J by 2 bases, leaving 16 bases between them.

The chain couples TRBV6-2 or TRBV6-3 to TRBJ2-1, with 8 bases fitting TRBD2. Germline loops: CDR1 MNHEY, CDR2 SVGEGT. The ends lost 5 bases at V and 8 bases at J; junction bases unmatched: 8. The CDR3 is 14 amino acids. CDR3 protein: CASSPGTSNYEQFF. DNA of the CDR3: TGTGCCAGCAGTCCCGGGACTAGTAACTATGAGCAGTTCTTC.

This chain joins TRBV11-2 and TRBJ1-6, with 7 bases identical to TRBD1. The trim removed 3 bases at V and 6 bases at J, leaving 5 bases unmatched. CDR1 and CDR2 (germline): SGHAT, FQNNGV. The CDR3 is 15 amino acids. CDR3 loop: CASSLGRQGNSPLHF. CDR3 in DNA: TGTGCCAGCAGCTTGGGTCGACAGGGTAATTCACCCCTCCACTTT. Together with reference TRBV11-2 and TRBJ1-6, the CDR3 gives the full variable domain: EAGVAQSPRYKIIEKRQSVAFWCNPISGHATLYWYQQILGQGPKLLIQFQNNGVVDDSQLPKDRFSAERLKGVDSTLKIQPAKLEDSAVYLCASSLGRQGNSPLHFGNGTRLTVT.

The chain recombines TRBV19 with TRBJ1-1; D is perhaps TRBD1 (5 bases). The V gene lost 0 bases and the J gene lost 5 bases, with 10 bases spanning the gap. The CDR3 extends over 14 amino acids. Germline loops: CDR1 LNHDA, CDR2 SQIVND (reference sequence). CDR3 DNA sequence: TGTGCCAGTAGTATAGACAGGGCGGATACTGAAGCTTTCTTT. Amino acid sequence: CASSIDRADTEAFF.

The gene calls are TRBV18 and TRBJ1-2; 8 bases are a match to TRBD1. The junction had 11 bases not matched to a gene; V was cut back by 4 bases and J by 7 bases. Germline V gives CDR1 KGHSH, CDR2 LQKENI. This CDR3 is 15 amino acids long. The CDR3 sequence: CASSQNTGQESGYTF. In DNA, the CDR3 is TGTGCCAGCTCACAAAATACGGGACAGGAGAGTGGCTACACCTTC.

The V and J genes are TRBV6-5 and TRBJ1-6; 7 bases agree with TRBD1. Germline V gene sequence: CDR1 MNHEY, CDR2 SVGAGI. V gave up 4 bases and J gave up 6 bases; unmatched junction bases: 6. The CDR3 contains 15 residues. CDR3 in amino acids: CASSSTGVSNSPLHF. The CDR3 nucleotides read TGTGCCAGCAGTTCCACAGGGGTCAGTAATTCACCCCTCCACTTT.

The J gene is TRBJ2-7, the V gene TRBV5-5, with TRBD1 identical over 10 bases. CDR3 length equals 14 residues. The germline gives CDR1 SGHKS, CDR2 YYEKEE (reference sequence). Germline trimming cut 4 bases from V and 3 bases from J; bases unmatched to any gene: 4. The CDR3 loop reads CASSQGQGLYEQYF. The CDR3 bases are TGTGCCAGCAGCCAGGGACAGGGGCTCTACGAGCAGTACTTC.

The chain joins TRBV28 to TRBJ1-4; D is unclear. The CDR3 is made up of 14 amino acids. The germline V gene encodes CDR1 MDHEN and CDR2 SYDVKM. Trimming took 2 bases from V and 3 from J, leaving 7 bases between them. The CDR3 protein is CASSLHSSNEKLFF. CDR3 DNA: TGTGCCAGCAGTTTACACAGCTCTAATGAAAAACTGTTTTTT.

The J gene is TRBJ2-4, the V gene TRBV3-1 (or the pseudogene TRBV3-2); D unclear. V gave up 1 base and J gave up 2 bases, with 6 bases separating them. The CDR3 is 14 amino acids. The germline V gene encodes CDR1 LGHDT and CDR2 YNNKEL (reference sequence). The DNA of the CDR3 is TGTGCCAGCAGCCAAGCACAATCCAAAAACATTCAGTACTTC. Amino acids: CASSQAQSKNIQYF.

The chain couples TRBV6-5 to TRBJ1-4; 7 bases fit TRBD1. Germline CDR1 is MNHEY and CDR2 is SVGAGI. This CDR3 comprises 15 residues. J gave up 6 bases and V 5 bases, and 9 bases lay outside the gene matches. CDR3 loop: CASSPTGEVYEKLFF. The CDR3 nucleotides are TGTGCCAGCAGTCCTACAGGGGAGGTTTATGAAAAACTGTTTTTT.

This clone showed up just once. This chain connects TRBV7-2 to TRBJ1-1; a weak D match, TRBD1 (6 bases). CDR3 size: 17 residues. Per germline, CDR1 SGHTA and CDR2 FQGNSA. Deletions cut 7 bases from V and 1 base from J, with 22 bases between. CDR3 sequence reads: CASIGGAQRGRNTEAFF. As DNA, the CDR3 is TGTGCCAGCATCGGGGGGGCCCAGAGGGGCCGGAACACTGAAGCTTTCTTT.

This rearrangement joins TRBV29-1 to TRBJ2-3; D remains ambiguous. The germline V gene has CDR1 SQVTM and CDR2 ANQGSEA. The CDR3 is made up of 13 amino acids. V was pared by 2 bases and J by 1 base, with 7 bases between. CDR3 loop: CSVESQGTDTQYF. CDR3 in DNA: TGCAGCGTTGAAAGTCAGGGCACAGATACGCAGTATTTT.

The rearrangement joins TRBV12-5 to TRBJ2-5, with 9 bases fitting TRBD1. Trimming cost V 4 bases and J 10 bases; bases outside gene matches: 16. The CDR3 length is 16 residues. The germline CDR1 and CDR2 sequences are LGHNT and FRNRAP. In DNA form, the CDR3 reads TGTGCTAGTGGTTCATCAATTACAGGGGGCGCGGGTCACCAGTACTTC. Protein product: CASGSSITGGAGHQYF.

As DNA, the CDR3 is TGTGCCAGCAGTTTTGGGTTGGGGCCCGGGGAGCTGTTTTTT. This gives the protein CASSFGLGPGELFF. The rearrangement joins TRBV28 to TRBJ2-2; D might be TRBD1 (5 bases). Trimming shortened V by 3 bases and J by 6 bases, and 11 bases separated the two germline ends. The CDR3 is made up of 14 amino acids. From germline, CDR1 is MDHEN and CDR2 SYDVKM.

J is TRBJ1-5 and V is TRBV7-2, with 7 positions matching TRBD1. This CDR3 spans 15 amino acids. Germline-derived CDR1 and CDR2 are SGHTA and FQGNSA. After removal of 4 bases from V and 1 base from J, the junction contained 4 bases not matched to a gene. The CDR3 loop reads CASSSTTGSNQPQHF. The CDR3 bases are TGTGCCAGCAGCTCAACGACAGGGAGCAATCAGCCCCAGCATTTT.

The rearrangement joins TRBV5-1 to TRBJ2-7; TRBD1 aligns across 9 bases. The CDR3 consists of 14 residues. V lost 0 bases to trimming and J lost 3 bases; unmatched junction nucleotides: 1. Germline loops: CDR1 SGHRS, CDR2 YFSETQ. CDR3 loop: CASSLETGGYEQYF. The DNA of the CDR3 is TGCGCCAGCAGCTTGGAGACAGGGGGCTACGAGCAGTACTTC.

This chain joins TRBV5-6 and TRBJ2-5; D is ambiguous. Between the trimmed V and J ends, which lost 4 bases and 3 bases, there was a span of 10 bases. Germline V gives CDR1 SGHDT, CDR2 YYEEEE. CDR3 length: 13 amino acids. The CDR3 DNA follows: TGTGCCAGCAGCCTCGACATAAAAGAGACCCAGTACTTC. This codes for CASSLDIKETQYF.

The chain has TRBV11-1 and TRBJ2-5; 11 bases align to TRBD2. The CDR3 has 15 residues. Per germline, CDR1 SGHAT and CDR2 FQDESV (reference sequence). V shed 5 bases and J 4 bases; nucleotides not matched to a gene: 6. Here the CDR3 DNA reads TGTGCCAGCAGCAATAGCGGGGGGGCCGGAGAGACCCAGTACTTC. Translating gives CASSNSGGAGETQYF. Together with reference TRBV11-1 and TRBJ2-5, the CDR3 gives the full variable domain: EAEVAQSPRYKITEKSQAVAFWCDPISGHATLYWYRQILGQGPELLVQFQDESVVDDSQLPKDRFSAERLKGVDSTLKIQPAELGDSAMYLCASSNSGGAGETQYFGPGTRLLVL.

The chain recombines TRBV6-5 with TRBJ2-5; 7 nucleotides match TRBD1. The CDR3 extends over 16 amino acids. Germline V gene data show CDR1 as MNHEY and CDR2 as SVGAGI. V trimming: 0 bases; J trimming: 1 base; junction bases outside the gene matches: 5. CDR3 nucleotides: TGTGCCAGCAGTTACTCTAGGGACAGAATCCAAGAGACCCAGTACTTC. Translation gives CASSYSRDRIQETQYF.

V gene TRBV28 combines with J gene TRBJ1-6, with D perhaps TRBD1 (6 bases). From germline, CDR1 is MDHEN and CDR2 SYDVKM. V was trimmed by 5 bases and J by 7 bases, leaving 15 bases between them. This CDR3 is built from 15 residues. DNA of the CDR3: TGTGCCAGCAGTCTCCCCGCTGGGACAAATTCACCCCTCCACTTT. Protein: CASSLPAGTNSPLHF.

Only a few counts were recorded for this clone. This chain uses TRBV7-9 with TRBJ1-2; 7 bases match TRBD1. This CDR3 has 14 amino acids. Germline CDR1 is SEHNR and CDR2 is FQNEAQ (reference sequence). The V and J ends lost 4 bases and 8 bases, in that order; junction bases with no gene match: 10. CDR3 nucleotide sequence: TGTGCCAGCAGCTCTATCGACAGGGACGGGGGCTACACCTTC. This gives the protein CASSSIDRDGGYTF. Drawing the rest from reference TRBV7-9 and TRBJ1-2, the complete variable domain is DTGVSQNPRHKITKRGQNVTFRCDPISEHNRLYWYRQTLGQGPEFLTYFQNEAQLEKSRLLSDRFSAERPKGSFSTLEIQRTEQGDSAMYLCASSSIDRDGGYTFGSGTRLTVV.